This T cell receptor (beta chain) was identified in a study of T cell repertoires in cytomegalovirus infection. Study-wide background: HLA-B-restricted CMV epitopes that are well studied were used alongside recently identified HLA-C-restricted ones. Both CMV infection and a matching HLA type were indicated by public TCR beta signatures. Study-level findings and limits: The cumulative frequency of public TCR beta families distinguished individuals who carried CMV together with the relevant HLA. The ex vivo response was dominated by HLA-C-restricted CMV-specific TCR beta clonotypes.

As concerns this clonotype: Its cognate antigen is unknown.

The V and J ends lost 3 bases and 13 bases respectively, with 10 bases between them. Looked up from germline, CDR1 is SNHLY and CDR2 is FYNNEI. This CDR3 is 12 amino acids long. TCRdb fed the reads into MiXCR, producing one record per CDR3 protein. The sample records about 830,000 distinct CDR3 sequences, about 30% being singletons. The receptor was isolated from a human donor in good health (CMV status not recorded). Some clones in this sample may be carry-over from other donors' samples. This specimen was cultured CD8+ T cells from PBMCs, taken from culture after CMV antigen stimulation. The gene calls are TRBV2 and TRBJ1-6, with a tentative D call TRBD1 (5 bases). This chain's CDR3 is CASSEGGTPLHF. CDR3 in DNA: TGTGCCAGCAGTGAGGGGGGGACGCCCCTCCACTTT.